The 15 T cell receptor beta chains in this list originate from one sample, sequenced in a study of human T cells and chemical hapten exposure. The time point is: pre-sensitization, week 0. The treatment was: therapeutic diphenylcyclopropenone sensitization with weekly scalp DPC. TCRdb redid the calling of the RACE reads with MiXCR, one entry per CDR3 protein. The sample has tens of thousands of distinct CDR3 sequences, about a tenth seen once. Sequencing used whole blood, obtained in connection with sensitization to the hapten diphenylcyclopropenone (DPC). The receptors stem from a woman aged 45-65 years with alopecia areata. Some clones in this sample may be carry-over from other donors' samples.

This clonotype was seen more than once but under ten times. The chain uses TRBV4-2 and TRBJ2-7; 12 positions agree with TRBD2. The V gene's germline CDR1 is LGHNA and CDR2 YNFKEQ. Trimming removed 4 bases from V and 3 bases from J; junction bases left unmatched: 7. This CDR3 comprises 16 residues. This CDR3 reads CASSRIGTSGHYEQYF. The CDR3 DNA reads as TGTGCCAGCAGCCGGATAGGGACTAGCGGGCACTACGAGCAGTACTTC.

At least ten counts were recorded for this clonotype. The chain has TRBV11-2 and TRBJ2-1, with D possibly TRBD2 on 5 matching bases. CDR1 is SGHAT and CDR2 is FQNNGV in the germline V gene. V was shortened by 6 bases and J by 2 bases, with 11 bases between the two germline ends. The length of the CDR3 is 14 residues. The CDR3 loop reads CASSIGIAYNEQFF. DNA of the CDR3: TGTGCCAGCAGTATCGGGATCGCCTACAATGAGCAGTTCTTC.

This chain connects TRBV6-5 to TRBJ2-2; unclear D gene. Germline CDR1 and CDR2: MNHEY and SVGAGI. V was cut by 0 bases and J by 1 base, with 6 bases left in between. The CDR3 extends over 15 amino acids. CDR3 in DNA: TGTGCCAGCAGTTACTCTCGCCAGAACACCGGGGAGCTGTTTTTT. This sequence encodes CASSYSRQNTGELFF.

This clonotype was detected many times. V usage is TRBV5-1 and J usage is TRBJ2-3; 7 bases match TRBD2. CDR3 length: 16 residues. V lost 0 bases to trimming and J lost 4 bases; unmatched junction nucleotides: 8. In germline, CDR1 is SGHRS, CDR2 YFSETQ. In DNA form, the CDR3 reads TGCGCCAGCAGCTTGGGACGCCCGGGGGGAGCAGATACGCAGTATTTT. Its translation is CASSLGRPGGADTQYF.

In its sample, this clonotype was seen many times. J is TRBJ1-2 and V is TRBV29-1, with 9 bases aligning to TRBD1. The CDR3 has 14 amino acids. The junction had 8 bases not matched to a gene; V was cut back by 1 base and J by 8 bases. CDR1 SQVTM and CDR2 ANQGSEA come from the germline V gene. CDR3 DNA sequence: TGCAGCGTTGAAGGCGGGACAGGGTTCTCCGGCTACACCTTC. It translates to CSVEGGTGFSGYTF.

J is TRBJ2-7 and V is TRBV28; 12 positions match TRBD2. CDR3 length: 14 amino acids. The J segment lost 9 bases and the V segment lost 10 bases, leaving 13 bases of the junction unmatched. Per germline, CDR1 MDHEN and CDR2 SYDVKM. The CDR3 here is CATLRTSGTQRQYF. The CDR3 DNA reads as TGTGCCACCCTACGGACTAGCGGGACCCAGAGGCAGTACTTC.

This clonotype was found a few times. This chain connects TRBV30 to TRBJ2-1; 10 nucleotides agree with TRBD2. This CDR3 has 12 residues. V shed 5 bases, J shed 8 bases, and the junction held 3 bases outside the gene matches. The germline V gene has CDR1 GTSNPN and CDR2 SVGIG (reference sequence). CDR3 coding DNA: TGTGCCTGGGGGACTAGCGTCCATGAGCAGTTCTTC. As protein: CAWGTSVHEQFF.

This clonotype was counted ten times or more. This chain joins TRBV24-1 and TRBJ2-5, with 10 bases matching TRBD2. V shed 2 bases and J 0 bases; nucleotides not matched to a gene: 5. CDR1 KGHDR and CDR2 SFDVKD come from the germline V gene. CDR3 length: 17 amino acids. CDR3 sequence reads: CATSDSSGGAYQETQYF. The CDR3 DNA reads TGTGCCACCAGTGATTCGAGCGGGGGGGCGTACCAAGAGACCCAGTACTTC.

This clonotype was detected a few times. The gene calls are TRBV18 and TRBJ2-3; TRBD2 might be the D (7 bases). The V end lost 1 base, the J end lost 4 bases, and 18 bases lay between the germline ends. The germline gives CDR1 KGHSH, CDR2 LQKENI. This CDR3 has 17 residues. CDR3 coding DNA: TGTGCCAGCTCACCACTCCCCCGGGGGGCCTTCGCAGATACGCAGTATTTT. As protein: CASSPLPRGAFADTQYF. The whole variable domain, remainder taken from reference TRBV18 and TRBJ2-3, is NAGVMQNPRHLVRRRGQEARLRCSPMKGHSHVYWYRQLPEEGLKFMVYLQKENIIDESGMPKERFSAEFPKEGPSILRIQQVVRGDSAAYFCASSPLPRGAFADTQYFGPGTRLTVL.

The chain couples TRBV7-9 to TRBJ2-2; possibly TRBD2 for D (5 bases). The CDR3 spans 15 residues. Per germline, CDR1 SEHNR and CDR2 FQNEAQ (reference sequence). Trimming removed 5 bases from V and 5 bases from J, with 15 bases in between. CDR3 protein: CASSHPRTGTGELFF. CDR3 nucleotides: TGTGCCAGCAGCCACCCCCGAACGGGGACCGGGGAGCTGTTTTTT.

This clonotype appeared a few times. The chain employs TRBV6-5 and TRBJ2-7, with 11 bases that match TRBD2. CDR3 length equals 14 residues. With V trimmed by 7 bases and J by 7 bases, 9 bases remained unmatched. Germline-derived CDR1 and CDR2 are MNHEY and SVGAGI. DNA of the CDR3: TGTGCCAGCAAACGCCTAGCGGGAGGAGGTGAGCAGTACTTC. Protein: CASKRLAGGGEQYF.

This chain uses TRBV11-3 with TRBJ2-1, with 12 positions matching TRBD1. Per the germline V gene, CDR1 is SGHNT and CDR2 is YENEEA. This CDR3 contains 16 residues. The V and J ends lost 4 bases and 7 bases, in that order; junction bases with no gene match: 8. CDR3 loop: CASSSFPGQGANEQFF. The CDR3 DNA reads as TGTGCCAGCAGCTCATTCCCGGGACAGGGGGCTAATGAGCAGTTCTTC.

This clonotype was detected only a few times. The chain uses TRBV15 and TRBJ1-5; TRBD1 agrees at 8 bases. Trimming at V came to 3 bases and at J to 0 bases, leaving 4 bases not matched to a gene. The CDR3 spans 16 residues. Germline V gene lookup returns CDR1 LNHNV and CDR2 YYDKDF (reference sequence). CDR3 sequence: CATSRGQDYSNQPQHF. The CDR3 nucleotides are TGTGCCACCAGCAGGGGACAGGACTATAGCAATCAGCCCCAGCATTTT.

This clonotype has a count of ten or more. This chain uses TRBV18 with TRBJ1-5, with D maybe TRBD1 (5 bases). This CDR3 has 15 amino acids. The germline V gene has CDR1 KGHSH and CDR2 LQKENI. V was clipped by 2 bases and J by 4 bases, with 12 bases between them. This chain's CDR3 is CASSPVPGGNQPQHF. CDR3 coding DNA: TGTGCCAGCTCACCAGTGCCGGGGGGGAATCAGCCCCAGCATTTT. The complete variable domain, with remaining parts taken from reference TRBV18 and TRBJ1-5, reads NAGVMQNPRHLVRRRGQEARLRCSPMKGHSHVYWYRQLPEEGLKFMVYLQKENIIDESGMPKERFSAEFPKEGPSILRIQQVVRGDSAAYFCASSPVPGGNQPQHFGDGTRLSIL.

The sample holds many counts of this clonotype. The chain links TRBV7-9 to TRBJ2-1; unclear D gene. V was clipped by 3 bases and J by 4 bases, with 7 bases between them. The CDR3 has 13 amino acids. The germline gives CDR1 SEHNR, CDR2 FQNEAQ (reference sequence). CDR3 sequence reads: CASSLTHYNEQFF. Here the CDR3 DNA reads TGTGCCAGCAGCTTGACCCATTACAATGAGCAGTTCTTC.